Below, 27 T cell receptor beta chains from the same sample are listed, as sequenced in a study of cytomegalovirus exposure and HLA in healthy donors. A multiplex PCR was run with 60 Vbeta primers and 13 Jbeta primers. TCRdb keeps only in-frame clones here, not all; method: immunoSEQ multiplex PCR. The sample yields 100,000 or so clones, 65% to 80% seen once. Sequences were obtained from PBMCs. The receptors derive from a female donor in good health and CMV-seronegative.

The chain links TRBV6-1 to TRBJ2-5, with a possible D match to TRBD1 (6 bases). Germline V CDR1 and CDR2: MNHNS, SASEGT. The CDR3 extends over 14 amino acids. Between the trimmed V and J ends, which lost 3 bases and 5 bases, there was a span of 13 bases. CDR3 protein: CASSDRQALETQYF. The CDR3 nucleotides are TGTGCCAGCAGTGACCGACAGGCTTTGGAGACCCAGTACTTC.

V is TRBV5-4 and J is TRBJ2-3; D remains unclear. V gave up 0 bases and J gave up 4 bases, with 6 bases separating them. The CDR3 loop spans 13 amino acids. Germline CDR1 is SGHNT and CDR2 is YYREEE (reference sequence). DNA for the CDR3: TGTGCCAGCAGCTTGGGGTCGGCAGATACGCAGTATTTT. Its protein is CASSLGSADTQYF.

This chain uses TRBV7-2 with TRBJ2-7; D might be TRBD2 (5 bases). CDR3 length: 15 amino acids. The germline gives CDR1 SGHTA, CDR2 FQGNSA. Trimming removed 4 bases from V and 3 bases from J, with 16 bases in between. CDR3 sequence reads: CASSSFAGRNYEQYF. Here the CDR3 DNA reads TGTGCCAGCAGCTCCTTCGCGGGCCGTAACTACGAGCAGTACTTC.

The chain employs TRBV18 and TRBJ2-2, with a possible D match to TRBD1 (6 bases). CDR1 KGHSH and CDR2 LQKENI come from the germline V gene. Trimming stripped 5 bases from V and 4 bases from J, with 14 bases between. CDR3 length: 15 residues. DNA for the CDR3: TGTGCCAGCTCAGACCAGGGGACCGCCACCGGGGAGCTGTTTTTT. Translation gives CASSDQGTATGELFF. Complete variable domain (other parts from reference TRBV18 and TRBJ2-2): NAGVMQNPRHLVRRRGQEARLRCSPMKGHSHVYWYRQLPEEGLKFMVYLQKENIIDESGMPKERFSAEFPKEGPSILRIQQVVRGDSAAYFCASSDQGTATGELFFGEGSRLTVL.

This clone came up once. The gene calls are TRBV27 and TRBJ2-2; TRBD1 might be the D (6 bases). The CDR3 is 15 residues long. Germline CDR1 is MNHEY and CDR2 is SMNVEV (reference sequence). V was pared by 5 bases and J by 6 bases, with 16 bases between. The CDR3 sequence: CASSTNSQGSGELFF. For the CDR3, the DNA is TGTGCCAGCAGTACAAATTCACAGGGTTCCGGGGAGCTGTTTTTT.

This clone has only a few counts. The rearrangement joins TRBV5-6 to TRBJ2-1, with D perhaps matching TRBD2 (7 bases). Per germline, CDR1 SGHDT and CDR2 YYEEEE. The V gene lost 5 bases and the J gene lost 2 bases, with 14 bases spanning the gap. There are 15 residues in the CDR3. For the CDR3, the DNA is TGTGCCAGCAGTTCGACGGGGGGCCCCTACAATGAGCAGTTCTTC. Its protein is CASSSTGGPYNEQFF.

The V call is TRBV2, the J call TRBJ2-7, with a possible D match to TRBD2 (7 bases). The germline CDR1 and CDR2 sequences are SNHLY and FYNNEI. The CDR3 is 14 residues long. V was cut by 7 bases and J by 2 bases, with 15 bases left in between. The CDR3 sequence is CASTEGGGTYEQYF. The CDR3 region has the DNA TGTGCCAGCACCGAGGGAGGGGGAACCTACGAGCAGTACTTC.

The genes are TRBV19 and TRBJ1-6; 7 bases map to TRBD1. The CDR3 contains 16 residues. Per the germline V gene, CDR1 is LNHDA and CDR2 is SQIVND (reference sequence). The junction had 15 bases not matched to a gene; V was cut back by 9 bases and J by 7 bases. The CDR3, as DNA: TGTGCCAGCTCAGAATACGGCGGACAGGACAATTCACCCCTCCACTTT. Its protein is CASSEYGGQDNSPLHF.

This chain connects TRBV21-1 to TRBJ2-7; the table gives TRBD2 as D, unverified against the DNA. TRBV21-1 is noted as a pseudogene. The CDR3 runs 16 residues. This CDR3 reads CASRGTSGGISYEQYF. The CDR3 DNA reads TGTGCCAGCAGAGGGACTAGCGGGGGGATTTCCTACGAGCAGTACTTC.

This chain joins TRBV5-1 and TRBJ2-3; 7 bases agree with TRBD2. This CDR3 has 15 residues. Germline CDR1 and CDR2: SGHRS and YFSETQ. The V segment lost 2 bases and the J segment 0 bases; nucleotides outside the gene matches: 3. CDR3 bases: TGCGCCAGCAGCTTTACTAGCGAGAGCACAGATACGCAGTATTTT. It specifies CASSFTSESTDTQYF. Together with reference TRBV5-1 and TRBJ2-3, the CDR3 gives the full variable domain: KAGVTQTPRYLIKTRGQQVTLSCSPISGHRSVSWYQQTPGQGLQFLFEYFSETQRNKGNFPGRFSGRQFSNSRSEMNVSTLELGDSALYLCASSFTSESTDTQYFGPGTRLTVL.

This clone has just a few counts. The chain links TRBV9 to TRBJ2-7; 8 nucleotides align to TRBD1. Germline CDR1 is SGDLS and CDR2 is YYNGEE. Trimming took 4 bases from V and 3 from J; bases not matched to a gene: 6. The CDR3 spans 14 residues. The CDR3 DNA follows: TGTGCCAGCAGCTCCGGACAGGGTAGCTACGAGCAGTACTTC. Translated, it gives CASSSGQGSYEQYF. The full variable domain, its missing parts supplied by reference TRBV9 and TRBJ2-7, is DSGVTQTPKHLITATGQRVTLRCSPRSGDLSVYWYQQSLDQGLQFLIQYYNGEERAKGNILERFSAQQFPDLHSELNLSSLELGDSALYFCASSSGQGSYEQYFGPGTRLTVT.

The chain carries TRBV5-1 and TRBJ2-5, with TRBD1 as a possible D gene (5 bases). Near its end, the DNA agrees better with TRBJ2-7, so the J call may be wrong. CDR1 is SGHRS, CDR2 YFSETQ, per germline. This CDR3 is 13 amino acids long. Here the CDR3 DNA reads TGCGCCAGCAGATCAGGGCCTCGTTACGAGCAGTACTTC. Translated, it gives CASRSGPRYEQYF.

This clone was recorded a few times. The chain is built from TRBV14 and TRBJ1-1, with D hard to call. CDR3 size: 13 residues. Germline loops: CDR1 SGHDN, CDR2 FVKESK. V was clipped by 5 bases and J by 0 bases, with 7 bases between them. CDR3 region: CASSYGLNTEAFF. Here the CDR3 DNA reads TGTGCCAGCAGCTACGGTCTGAACACTGAAGCTTTCTTT.

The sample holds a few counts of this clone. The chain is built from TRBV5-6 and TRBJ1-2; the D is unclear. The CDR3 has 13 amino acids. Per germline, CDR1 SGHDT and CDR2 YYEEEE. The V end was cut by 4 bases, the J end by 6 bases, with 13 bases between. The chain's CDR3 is CASSLQVLDGYTF. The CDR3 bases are TGTGCCAGCAGCCTTCAGGTCTTGGATGGCTACACCTTC.

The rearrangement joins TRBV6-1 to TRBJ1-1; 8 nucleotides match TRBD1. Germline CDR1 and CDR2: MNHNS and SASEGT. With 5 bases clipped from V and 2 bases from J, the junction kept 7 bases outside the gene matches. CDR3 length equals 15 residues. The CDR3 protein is CASSSRDRSNTEAFF. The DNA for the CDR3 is TGTGCCAGCAGTAGCCGGGACAGGTCCAACACTGAAGCTTTCTTT.

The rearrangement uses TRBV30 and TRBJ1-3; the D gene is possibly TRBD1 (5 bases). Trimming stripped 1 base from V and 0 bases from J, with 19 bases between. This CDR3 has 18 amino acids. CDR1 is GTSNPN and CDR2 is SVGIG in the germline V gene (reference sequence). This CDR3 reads CAWSAPPSGTLSGNTIYF. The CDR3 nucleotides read TGTGCCTGGAGTGCCCCTCCATCCGGGACTCTCTCTGGAAACACCATATATTTT. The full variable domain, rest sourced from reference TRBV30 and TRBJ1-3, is SQTIHQWPATLVQPVGSPLSLECTVEGTSNPNLYWYRQAAGRGLQLLFYSVGIGQISSEVPQNLSASRPQDRQFILSSKKLLLSDSGFYLCAWSAPPSGTLSGNTIYFGEGSWLTVV.

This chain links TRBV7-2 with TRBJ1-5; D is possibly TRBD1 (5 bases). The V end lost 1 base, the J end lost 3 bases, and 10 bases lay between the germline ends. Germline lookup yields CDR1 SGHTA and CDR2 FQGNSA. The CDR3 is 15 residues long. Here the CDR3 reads CASSLEARDNQPQHF. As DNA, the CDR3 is TGTGCCAGCAGCTTAGAGGCCAGGGACAATCAGCCCCAGCATTTT. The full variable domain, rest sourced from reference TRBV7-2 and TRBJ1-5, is GAGVSQSPSNKVTEKGKDVELRCDPISGHTALYWYRQSLGQGLEFLIYFQGNSAPDKSGLPSDRFSAERTGGSVSTLTIQRTQQEDSAVYLCASSLEARDNQPQHFGDGTRLSIL.

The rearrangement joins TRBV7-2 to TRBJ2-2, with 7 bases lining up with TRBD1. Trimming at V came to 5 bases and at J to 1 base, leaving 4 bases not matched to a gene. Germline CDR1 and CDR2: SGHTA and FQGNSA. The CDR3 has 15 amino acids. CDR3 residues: CASSPGQVNTGELFF. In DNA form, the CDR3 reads TGTGCCAGCAGCCCTGGACAGGTGAACACCGGGGAGCTGTTTTTT.

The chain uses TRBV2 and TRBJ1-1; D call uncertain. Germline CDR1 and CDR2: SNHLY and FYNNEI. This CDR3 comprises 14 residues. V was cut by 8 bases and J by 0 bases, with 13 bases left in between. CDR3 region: CASGVGSMNTEAFF. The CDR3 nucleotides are TGTGCCAGCGGAGTAGGGAGCATGAACACTGAAGCTTTCTTT.

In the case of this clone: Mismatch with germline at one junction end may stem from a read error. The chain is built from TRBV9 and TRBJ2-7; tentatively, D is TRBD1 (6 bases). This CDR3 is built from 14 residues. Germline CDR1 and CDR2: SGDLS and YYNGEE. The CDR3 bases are TGTGCCAGCAGCGTAACCCCACAGGGAAACGAGCAGCACTTC. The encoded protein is CASSVTPQGNEQHF.

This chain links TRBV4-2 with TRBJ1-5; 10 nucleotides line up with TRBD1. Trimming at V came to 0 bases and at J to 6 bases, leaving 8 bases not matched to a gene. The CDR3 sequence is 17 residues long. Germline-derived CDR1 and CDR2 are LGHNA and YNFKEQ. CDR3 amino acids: CASSQDLEGQGFQPQHF. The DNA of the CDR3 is TGTGCCAGCAGCCAAGATCTAGAGGGACAGGGGTTTCAGCCCCAGCATTTT.

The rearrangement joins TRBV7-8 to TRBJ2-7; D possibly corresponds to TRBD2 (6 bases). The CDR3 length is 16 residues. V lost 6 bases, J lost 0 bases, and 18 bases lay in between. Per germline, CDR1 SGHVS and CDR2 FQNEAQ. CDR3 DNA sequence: TGTGCCAGCAGTCTCCGAAGCGGGCGATACTCCTACGAGCAGTACTTC. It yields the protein CASSLRSGRYSYEQYF.

In DNA, the CDR3 is TGTGCCAGCAGCGCCCGGGGGGTAGCGGGGGTGGGCGAGCAGTACTTC. Its protein is CASSARGVAGVGEQYF. The chain recombines TRBV9 with TRBJ2-7; 9 positions match TRBD2. CDR1 is SGDLS, CDR2 YYNGEE, per germline. CDR3 size: 16 residues. Germline trimming cut 3 bases from V and 6 bases from J; bases unmatched to any gene: 13.

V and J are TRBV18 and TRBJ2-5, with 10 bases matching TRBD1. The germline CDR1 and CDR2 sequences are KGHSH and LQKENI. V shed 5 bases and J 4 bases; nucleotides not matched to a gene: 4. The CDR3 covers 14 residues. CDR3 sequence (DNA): TGTGCCAGCTCAACTGGGACAGGGGTAGAGACCCAGTACTTC. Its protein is CASSTGTGVETQYF.

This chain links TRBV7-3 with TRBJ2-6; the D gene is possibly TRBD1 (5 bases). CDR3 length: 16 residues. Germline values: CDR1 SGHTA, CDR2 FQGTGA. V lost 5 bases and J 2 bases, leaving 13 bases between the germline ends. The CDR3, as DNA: TGTGCCAGCAGCCCAGAACAGGTTACTGGGGCCAACGTCCTGACTTTC. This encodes CASSPEQVTGANVLTF.

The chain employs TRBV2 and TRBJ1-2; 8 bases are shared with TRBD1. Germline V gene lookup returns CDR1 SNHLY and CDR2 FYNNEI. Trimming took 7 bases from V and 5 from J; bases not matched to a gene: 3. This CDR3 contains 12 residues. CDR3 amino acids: CASTDRVYGYTF. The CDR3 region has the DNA TGTGCCAGCACGGACAGGGTTTATGGCTACACCTTC.

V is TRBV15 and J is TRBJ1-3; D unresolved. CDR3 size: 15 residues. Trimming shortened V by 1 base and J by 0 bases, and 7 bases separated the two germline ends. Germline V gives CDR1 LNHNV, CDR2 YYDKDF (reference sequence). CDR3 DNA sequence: TGTGCCACCAGCAGAGCGGTTTTCTCTGGAAACACCATATATTTT. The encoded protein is CATSRAVFSGNTIYF.